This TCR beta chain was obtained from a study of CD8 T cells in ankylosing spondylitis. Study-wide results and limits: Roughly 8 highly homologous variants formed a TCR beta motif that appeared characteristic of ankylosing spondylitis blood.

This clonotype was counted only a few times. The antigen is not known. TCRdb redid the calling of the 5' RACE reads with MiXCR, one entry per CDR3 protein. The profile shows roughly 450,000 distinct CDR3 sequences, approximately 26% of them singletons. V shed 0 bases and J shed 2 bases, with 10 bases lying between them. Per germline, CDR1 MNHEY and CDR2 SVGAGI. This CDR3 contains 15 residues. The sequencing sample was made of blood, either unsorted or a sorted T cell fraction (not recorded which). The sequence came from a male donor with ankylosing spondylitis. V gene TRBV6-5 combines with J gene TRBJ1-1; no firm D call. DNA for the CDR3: TGTGCCAGCAGTTACTCGACGAGGTCCAACACTGAAGCTTTCTTT. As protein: CASSYSTRSNTEAFF.